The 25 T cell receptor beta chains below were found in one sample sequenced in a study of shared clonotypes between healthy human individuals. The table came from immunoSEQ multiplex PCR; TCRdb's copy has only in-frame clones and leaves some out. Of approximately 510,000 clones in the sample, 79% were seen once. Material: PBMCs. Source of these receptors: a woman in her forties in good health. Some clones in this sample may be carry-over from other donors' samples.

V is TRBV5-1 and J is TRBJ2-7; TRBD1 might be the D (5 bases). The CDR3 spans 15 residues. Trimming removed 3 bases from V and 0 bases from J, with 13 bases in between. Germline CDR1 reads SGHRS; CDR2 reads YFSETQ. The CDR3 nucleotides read TGCGCCAGCAGCTACACAGGCATACTCTCCTACGAGCAGTACTTC. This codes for CASSYTGILSYEQYF.

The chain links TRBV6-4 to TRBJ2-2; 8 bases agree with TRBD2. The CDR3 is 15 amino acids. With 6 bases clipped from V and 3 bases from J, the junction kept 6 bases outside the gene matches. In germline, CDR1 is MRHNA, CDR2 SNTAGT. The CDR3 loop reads CASSPAGADTGELFF. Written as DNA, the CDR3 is TGTGCCAGCAGCCCAGCGGGAGCGGACACCGGGGAGCTGTTTTTT.

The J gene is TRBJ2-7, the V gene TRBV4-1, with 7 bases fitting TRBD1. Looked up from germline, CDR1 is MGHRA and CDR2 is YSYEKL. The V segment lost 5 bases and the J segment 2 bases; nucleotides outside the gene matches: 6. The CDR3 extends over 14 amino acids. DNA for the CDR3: TGCGCCAGCAGCACACGACAGGGCCCCTACGAGCAGTACTTC. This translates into CASSTRQGPYEQYF.

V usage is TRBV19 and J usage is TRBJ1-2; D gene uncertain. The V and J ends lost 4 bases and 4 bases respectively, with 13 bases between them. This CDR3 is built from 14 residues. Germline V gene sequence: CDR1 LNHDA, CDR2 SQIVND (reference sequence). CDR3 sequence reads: CASSRDVRAYGYTF. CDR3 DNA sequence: TGTGCCAGTAGTAGAGATGTGCGGGCCTATGGCTACACCTTC.

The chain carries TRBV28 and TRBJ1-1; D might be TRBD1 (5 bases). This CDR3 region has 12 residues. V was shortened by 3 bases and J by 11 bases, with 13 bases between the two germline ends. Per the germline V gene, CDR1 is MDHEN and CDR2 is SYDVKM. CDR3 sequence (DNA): TGTGCCAGCAGTTTCGGCAGGGTGGGGGCTTTCTTT. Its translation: CASSFGRVGAFF.

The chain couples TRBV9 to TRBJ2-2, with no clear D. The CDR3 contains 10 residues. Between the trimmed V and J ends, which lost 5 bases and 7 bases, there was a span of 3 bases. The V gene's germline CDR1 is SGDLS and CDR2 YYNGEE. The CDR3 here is CASSFGELFF. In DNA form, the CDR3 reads TGTGCCAGCAGTTTCGGGGAGCTGTTTTTT.

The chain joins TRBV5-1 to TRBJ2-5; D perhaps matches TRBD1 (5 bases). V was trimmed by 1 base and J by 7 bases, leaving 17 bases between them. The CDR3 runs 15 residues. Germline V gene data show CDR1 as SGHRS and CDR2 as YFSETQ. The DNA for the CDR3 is TGCGCCAGCAGCTTGTCTGGGGCCCCGCAGGGGACCCAGTACTTC. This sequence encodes CASSLSGAPQGTQYF.

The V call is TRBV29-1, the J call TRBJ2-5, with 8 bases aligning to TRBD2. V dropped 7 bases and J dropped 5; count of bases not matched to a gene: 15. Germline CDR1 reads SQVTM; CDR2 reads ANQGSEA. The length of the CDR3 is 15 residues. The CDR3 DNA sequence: TGCAGCGCAGCCGGCGGACTAGCAGTAGGGGAGACCCAGTACTTC. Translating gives CSAAGGLAVGETQYF.

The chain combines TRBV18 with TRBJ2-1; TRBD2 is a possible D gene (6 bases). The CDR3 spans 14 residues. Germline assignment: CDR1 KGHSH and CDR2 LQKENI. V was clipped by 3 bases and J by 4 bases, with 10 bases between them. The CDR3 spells CASSPQGTYNEQFF. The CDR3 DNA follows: TGTGCCAGCTCACCGCAAGGGACTTACAATGAGCAGTTCTTC.

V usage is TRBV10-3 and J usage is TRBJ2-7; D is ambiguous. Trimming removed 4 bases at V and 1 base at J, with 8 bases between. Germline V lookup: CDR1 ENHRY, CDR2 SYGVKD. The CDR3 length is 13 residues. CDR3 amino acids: CAISAGISYEQYF. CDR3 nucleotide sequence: TGTGCCATCAGTGCGGGCATTTCCTACGAGCAGTACTTC.

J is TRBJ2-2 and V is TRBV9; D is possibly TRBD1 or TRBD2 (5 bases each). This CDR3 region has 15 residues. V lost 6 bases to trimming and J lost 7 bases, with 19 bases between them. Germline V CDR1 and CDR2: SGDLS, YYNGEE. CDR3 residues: CASTLVGDGGGELFF. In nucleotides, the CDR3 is TGTGCCAGCACCCTAGTGGGAGATGGGGGCGGGGAGCTGTTTTTT.

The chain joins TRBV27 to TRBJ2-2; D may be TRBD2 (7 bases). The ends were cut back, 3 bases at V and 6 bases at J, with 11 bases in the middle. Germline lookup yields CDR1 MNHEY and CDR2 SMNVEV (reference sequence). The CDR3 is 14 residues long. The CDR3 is CASSLGAGAGELFF. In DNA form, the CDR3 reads TGTGCCAGCAGTTTGGGGGCGGGGGCCGGGGAGCTGTTTTTT.

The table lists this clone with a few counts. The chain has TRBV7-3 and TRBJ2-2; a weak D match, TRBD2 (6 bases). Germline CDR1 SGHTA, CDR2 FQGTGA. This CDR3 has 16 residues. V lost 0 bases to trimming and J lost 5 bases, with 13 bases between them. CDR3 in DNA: TGTGCCAGCAGCTTAACCGGGGGTGACAGAACCGGGGAGCTGTTTTTT. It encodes CASSLTGGDRTGELFF.

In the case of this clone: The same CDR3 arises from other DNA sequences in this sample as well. CDR3 sequence: CASSLGGSYNEQFF. Written as DNA, the CDR3 is TGTGCCAGCAGTCTCGGAGGTAGCTACAATGAGCAGTTCTTC. This chain links TRBV28 with TRBJ2-1; D possibly corresponds to TRBD2 (5 bases). Trimming removed 5 bases from V and 3 bases from J, with 11 bases in between. The germline CDR1 and CDR2 sequences are MDHEN and SYDVKM. CDR3 length: 14 residues.

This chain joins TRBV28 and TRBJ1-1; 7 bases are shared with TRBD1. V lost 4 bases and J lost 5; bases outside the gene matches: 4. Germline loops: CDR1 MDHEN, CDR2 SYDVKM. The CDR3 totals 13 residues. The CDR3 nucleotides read TGTGCCAGCAGTTCCCCGACAGGGACTGAAGCTTTCTTT. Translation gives CASSSPTGTEAFF. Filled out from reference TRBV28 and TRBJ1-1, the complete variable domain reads DVKVTQSSRYLVKRTGEKVFLECVQDMDHENMFWYRQDPGLGLRLIYFSYDVKMKEKGDIPEGYSVSREKKERFSLILESASTNQTSMYLCASSSPTGTEAFFGQGTRLTVV.

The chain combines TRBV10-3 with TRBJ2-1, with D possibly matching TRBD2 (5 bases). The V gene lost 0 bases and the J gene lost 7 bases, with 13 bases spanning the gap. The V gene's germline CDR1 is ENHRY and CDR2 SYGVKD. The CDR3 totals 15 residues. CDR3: CAISESGALPNEQFF. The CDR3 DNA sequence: TGTGCCATCAGTGAGTCGGGAGCCCTGCCTAATGAGCAGTTCTTC.

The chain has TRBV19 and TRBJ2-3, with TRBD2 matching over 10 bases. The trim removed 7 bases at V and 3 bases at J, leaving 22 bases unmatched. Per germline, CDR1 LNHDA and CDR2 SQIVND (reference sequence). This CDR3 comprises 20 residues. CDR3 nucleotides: TGTGCCAGTAAGGGAAGGCTCAGAGCGGGAGGGCATCTGGGGACAGATACGCAGTATTTT. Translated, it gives CASKGRLRAGGHLGTDTQYF.

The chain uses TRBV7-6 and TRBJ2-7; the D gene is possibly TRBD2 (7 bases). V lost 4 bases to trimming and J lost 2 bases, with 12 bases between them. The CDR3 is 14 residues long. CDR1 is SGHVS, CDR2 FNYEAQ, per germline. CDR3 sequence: CASSSGGQAYEQYF. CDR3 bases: TGTGCCAGCAGCTCGGGGGGACAAGCCTACGAGCAGTACTTC.

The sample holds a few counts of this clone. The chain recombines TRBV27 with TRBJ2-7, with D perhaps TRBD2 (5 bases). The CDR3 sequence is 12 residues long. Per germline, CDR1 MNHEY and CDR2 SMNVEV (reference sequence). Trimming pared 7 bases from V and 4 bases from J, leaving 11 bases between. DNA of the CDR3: TGTGCCAGCAACCCCACGGGATACGAGCAGTACTTC. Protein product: CASNPTGYEQYF.

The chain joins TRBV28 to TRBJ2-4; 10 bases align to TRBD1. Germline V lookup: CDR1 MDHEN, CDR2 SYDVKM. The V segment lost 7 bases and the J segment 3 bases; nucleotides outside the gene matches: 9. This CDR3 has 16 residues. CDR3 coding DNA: TGTGCCAGCAACGCACCGGGACAGGGGAGCAAAAACATTCAGTACTTC. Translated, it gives CASNAPGQGSKNIQYF.

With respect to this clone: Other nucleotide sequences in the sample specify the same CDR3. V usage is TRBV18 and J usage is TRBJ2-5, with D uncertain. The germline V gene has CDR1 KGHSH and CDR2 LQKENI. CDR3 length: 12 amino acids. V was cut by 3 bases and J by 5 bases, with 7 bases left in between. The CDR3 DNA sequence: TGTGCCAGCTCACCCTCGCAGGAGACCCAGTACTTC. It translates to CASSPSQETQYF.

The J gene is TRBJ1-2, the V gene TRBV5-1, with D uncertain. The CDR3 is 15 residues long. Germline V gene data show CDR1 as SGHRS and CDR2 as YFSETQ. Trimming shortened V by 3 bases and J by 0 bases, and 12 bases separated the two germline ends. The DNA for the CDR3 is TGCGCCAGCAGCTCCAACCCAATAACTAACTATGGCTACACCTTC. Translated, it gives CASSSNPITNYGYTF.

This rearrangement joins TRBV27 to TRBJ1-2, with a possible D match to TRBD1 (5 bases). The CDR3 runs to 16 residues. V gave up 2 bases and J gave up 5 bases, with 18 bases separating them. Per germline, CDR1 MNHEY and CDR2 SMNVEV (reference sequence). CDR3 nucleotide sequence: TGTGCCAGCAGTTTAGATAGGGGAGGGGTTGGGTATGGCTACACCTTC. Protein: CASSLDRGGVGYGYTF.

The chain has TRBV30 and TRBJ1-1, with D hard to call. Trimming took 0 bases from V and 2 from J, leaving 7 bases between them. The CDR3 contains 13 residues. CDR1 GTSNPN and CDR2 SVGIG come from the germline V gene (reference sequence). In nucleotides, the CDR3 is TGTGCCTGGAGTGTATTCAGCAACACTGAAGCTTTCTTT. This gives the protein CAWSVFSNTEAFF.

Here the CDR3 DNA reads TGTGCCAGCAGTTCGAGACCTGAGGGCACGAGCTCCTACGAGCAGTACTTC. It yields the protein CASSSRPEGTSSYEQYF. V and J are TRBV28 and TRBJ2-7, with D possibly matching TRBD2 (5 bases). This CDR3 comprises 17 residues. V lost 4 bases and J 0 bases, leaving 19 bases between the germline ends. Germline V gene sequence: CDR1 MDHEN, CDR2 SYDVKM.